The clone carrying this TCR beta chain was recorded many times. Its antigen is unidentified. A process of 5'RACE template switching, which added a universal primer site and UMIs, was used to make TCR cDNA. From the 5' RACE reads, TCRdb called clonotypes with MiXCR, one entry per CDR3 protein. The repertoire holds 230,000 or so distinct CDR3 sequences, with 3.6% as singletons. This specimen comes from a study of T cells after yellow fever vaccination. Study conclusions and caveats: Most primary-vaccination clones reappeared after the booster (about 97% CD4, about 88% CD8). The presence of abundant clonotypes contaminating from the bulk population was possible in FACS-sorted repertoires.

The CDR3 runs to 13 residues. CDR1 SGHNT and CDR2 YYREEE come from the germline V gene (reference sequence). Trimming cost V 4 bases and J 1 base, with 5 bases left between them. The sample consisted of PBMCs, taken 15 days after the yellow fever booster vaccination. The chain uses TRBV5-4 and TRBJ2-2; D is undetermined. This TCR was recovered from a man between 18 and 29 years old who received the YFV17D yellow fever vaccine. The CDR3 nucleotides are TGTGCCAGCAGCCGACAGAACACCGGGGAGCTGTTTTTT. It codes for CASSRQNTGELFF. Looking up the rest from reference TRBV5-4 and TRBJ2-2 gives the full variable domain: ETGVTQSPTHLIKTRGQQVTLRCSSQSGHNTVSWYQQALGQGPQFIFQYYREEENGRGNFPPRFSGLQFPNYSSELNVNALELDDSALYLCASSRQNTGELFFGEGSRLTVL.